The 28 T cell receptor beta chains below come from one sample, sequenced in a study of blood T cell repertoires in COVID-19. Here immunoSEQ multiplex PCR was the method, and the copy in TCRdb shows in-frame clones only, minus some. The table lists under 250,000 clones, approximately 83% of them singletons. The sample taken for sequencing was peripheral blood. The source is a man aged 50 to 59 with active or convalescent COVID-19.

The table lists this clone with a few counts. The gene calls are TRBV30 and TRBJ1-6; D is uncertain. The CDR3 extends over 14 amino acids. Between the trimmed V and J ends, which lost 2 bases and 2 bases, there was a span of 7 bases. Germline CDR1 and CDR2: GTSNPN and SVGIG (reference sequence). The CDR3 sequence: CAWSLSPYNSPLHF. In DNA form, the CDR3 reads TGTGCCTGGAGTTTGAGCCCCTATAATTCACCCCTCCACTTT. Full variable domain (rest looked up from reference TRBV30 and TRBJ1-6): SQTIHQWPATLVQPVGSPLSLECTVEGTSNPNLYWYRQAAGRGLQLLFYSVGIGQISSEVPQNLSASRPQDRQFILSSKKLLLSDSGFYLCAWSLSPYNSPLHFGNGTRLTVT.

The chain links TRBV19 to TRBJ2-5; D remains ambiguous. Germline loops: CDR1 LNHDA, CDR2 SQIVND (reference sequence). V gave up 1 base and J gave up 5 bases, with 11 bases separating them. The CDR3 runs to 14 residues. The CDR3 loop is CASSIGPHEETQYF. For the CDR3, the DNA is TGTGCCAGTAGTATAGGCCCCCATGAGGAGACCCAGTACTTC.

The CDR3 loop reads CASSLTTGDYGYTF. The DNA of the CDR3 is TGCGCCAGCAGCTTAACGACAGGGGACTATGGCTACACCTTC. The chain has TRBV5-1 and TRBJ1-2; 8 bases agree with TRBD1. The germline CDR1 and CDR2 sequences are SGHRS and YFSETQ. With 2 bases clipped from V and 3 bases from J, the junction kept 3 bases outside the gene matches. The CDR3 totals 14 residues.

The J gene is TRBJ2-7, the V gene TRBV10-3; maybe TRBD1 (5 bases). Germline V gives CDR1 ENHRY, CDR2 SYGVKD. V gave up 0 bases and J gave up 3 bases, with 9 bases separating them. This CDR3 is 14 amino acids long. The CDR3 coding sequence is TGTGCCATCAGTGAGTCGGGCCAGGGCTACGAGCAGTACTTC. It codes for CAISESGQGYEQYF.

This sequence joins TRBV14 and TRBJ2-3; maybe TRBD1 (7 bases). The V and J ends lost 4 bases and 4 bases respectively, with 15 bases between them. This CDR3 has 15 residues. The germline V gene encodes CDR1 SGHDN and CDR2 FVKESK. CDR3 DNA sequence: TGTGCCAGCAGCCCCCCCAGGGGGGCCGCAGATACGCAGTATTTT. Its translation: CASSPPRGAADTQYF.

The chain recombines TRBV19 with TRBJ1-1; 12 bases match TRBD1. Germline trimming cut 4 bases from V and 7 bases from J; bases unmatched to any gene: 7. This CDR3 is built from 15 residues. Germline V gene data show CDR1 as LNHDA and CDR2 as SQIVND (reference sequence). The CDR3: CASSNPGTGGLEAFF. DNA for the CDR3: TGTGCCAGTAGTAACCCCGGGACAGGGGGCCTTGAAGCTTTCTTT.

The CDR3, as DNA: TGTGCCAGCAGCTTAACAGAAAACTATGGCTACACCTTC. It codes for CASSLTENYGYTF. V is TRBV7-9 and J is TRBJ1-2, with D unresolved. CDR1 is SEHNR, CDR2 FQNEAQ, per germline (reference sequence). The V gene lost 2 bases and the J gene lost 2 bases, with 6 bases spanning the gap. The CDR3 has 13 residues.

J is TRBJ1-1 and V is TRBV10-3, with D perhaps matching TRBD1 (5 bases). Between the trimmed V and J ends, which lost 8 bases and 0 bases, there was a span of 10 bases. CDR1 is ENHRY, CDR2 SYGVKD, per germline. The CDR3 contains 13 residues. The CDR3 DNA reads as TGTGCCATCGGGGGAGGGTTGAACACTGAAGCTTTCTTT. Protein: CAIGGGLNTEAFF.

The CDR3 here is CASSEAKGVNTEAFF. As DNA, the CDR3 is TGTGCCAGCAGTGAAGCAAAAGGGGTAAACACTGAAGCTTTCTTT. The J gene is TRBJ1-1, the V gene TRBV6-1, with D tentatively TRBD1 (5 bases). CDR3 length equals 15 residues. V lost 0 bases and J 2 bases, leaving 10 bases between the germline ends. CDR1 is MNHNS and CDR2 is SASEGT in the germline V gene.

This chain connects TRBV29-1 to TRBJ1-1; TRBD1 aligns across 9 bases. This CDR3 region has 14 residues. Germline CDR1 SQVTM, CDR2 ANQGSEA. Trimming took 6 bases from V and 1 from J; bases not matched to a gene: 6. Here the CDR3 reads CSVGPGQGNTEAFF. The DNA of the CDR3 is TGCAGCGTGGGCCCGGGACAGGGGAACACTGAAGCTTTCTTT.

The chain links TRBV4-1 to TRBJ2-2; weak D call: TRBD2 (5 bases). There are 16 residues in the CDR3. Germline V gives CDR1 MGHRA, CDR2 YSYEKL. The ends were cut back, 4 bases at V and 5 bases at J, with 17 bases in the middle. The CDR3 loop reads CASSPLSGTGTGELFF. In DNA, the CDR3 is TGCGCCAGCAGCCCTCTGAGCGGTACTGGGACCGGGGAGCTGTTTTTT.

On this clone itself: A read error may produce the germline difference seen at one junction end. The chain links TRBV5-6 to TRBJ2-7; D perhaps matches TRBD1 (6 bases). This CDR3 comprises 15 residues. CDR1 is SGHDT, CDR2 YYEEEE, per germline. The CDR3 sequence: CASSLAGESSYEQYF. CDR3 bases: TGTGCCAGCAGTTTGGCAGGGGAAAGCTCCTACGAGCAGTACTTC.

The chain links TRBV7-8 to TRBJ1-3, with D unclear. The CDR3 sequence is 18 residues long. V was pared by 0 bases and J by 1 base, with 16 bases between. Germline V gives CDR1 SGHVS, CDR2 FQNEAQ. Here the CDR3 reads CASSLAASRGWSGNTIYF. The CDR3, as DNA: TGTGCCAGCAGCTTAGCGGCGAGTCGCGGTTGGTCTGGAAACACCATATATTTT.

V usage is TRBV25-1 and J usage is TRBJ1-2; D is undetermined. This CDR3 is built from 13 residues. Trimming removed 5 bases from V and 4 bases from J, with 11 bases in between. Germline loops: CDR1 MGHDK, CDR2 SYGVNS. CDR3 amino acids: CASSPSRSYGYTF. The DNA for the CDR3 is TGTGCCAGCAGTCCAAGCCGGAGCTATGGCTACACCTTC.

The V gene is TRBV29-1, the J gene TRBJ1-1; weak D call: TRBD1 (6 bases). The germline CDR1 and CDR2 sequences are SQVTM and ANQGSEA. V shed 6 bases and J shed 4 bases, with 12 bases lying between them. The CDR3 loop spans 12 amino acids. The CDR3 reads CSVGTGITEAFF. The CDR3 nucleotides read TGCAGCGTCGGTACAGGGATCACTGAAGCTTTCTTT.

The chain has TRBV2 and TRBJ1-2; 7 bases map to TRBD1. The CDR3 runs 13 residues. The germline gives CDR1 SNHLY, CDR2 FYNNEI. The J segment lost 5 bases and the V segment lost 4 bases, leaving 4 bases of the junction unmatched. CDR3 bases: TGTGCCAGCAGTGCGGGACAGTTTTATGGCTACACCTTC. Amino acids: CASSAGQFYGYTF. Drawing the rest from reference TRBV2 and TRBJ1-2, the complete variable domain is EPEVTQTPSHQVTQMGQEVILRCVPISNHLYFYWYRQILGQKVEFLVSFYNNEISEKSEIFDDQFSVERPDGSNFTLKIRSTKLEDSAMYFCASSAGQFYGYTFGSGTRLTVV.

The chain is built from TRBV5-6 and TRBJ1-5; 9 nucleotides agree with TRBD1. The V segment lost 3 bases and the J segment 4 bases; nucleotides outside the gene matches: 8. Germline V gives CDR1 SGHDT, CDR2 YYEEEE. The CDR3 runs 16 residues. CDR3 nucleotides: TGTGCCAGCAGCTCCTACCCGGGACAGGGAAATCAGCCCCAGCATTTT. Its protein product is CASSSYPGQGNQPQHF.

This clone was observed once. The chain is built from TRBV9 and TRBJ1-4; 10 bases are shared with TRBD1. With 0 bases clipped from V and 5 bases from J, the junction kept 7 bases outside the gene matches. The CDR3 is 17 amino acids. Per the germline V gene, CDR1 is SGDLS and CDR2 is YYNGEE. The CDR3 spells CASSVATGQGMNEKLFF. CDR3 nucleotide sequence: TGTGCCAGCAGCGTAGCTACGGGACAGGGGATGAATGAAAAACTGTTTTTT. The full variable domain, its missing parts supplied by reference TRBV9 and TRBJ1-4, is DSGVTQTPKHLITATGQRVTLRCSPRSGDLSVYWYQQSLDQGLQFLIQYYNGEERAKGNILERFSAQQFPDLHSELNLSSLELGDSALYFCASSVATGQGMNEKLFFGSGTQLSVL.

The rearrangement joins TRBV12-3 or TRBV12-4 to TRBJ1-2, with a tentative D call TRBD1 (6 bases). This CDR3 region has 12 residues. V was cut by 9 bases and J by 13 bases, with 21 bases left in between. The CDR3 DNA sequence: TGTGCCAGTAGAACTAGGACAGACGGGTTCACCTTC. The encoded protein is CASRTRTDGFTF.

The chain recombines TRBV13 with TRBJ1-2; 11 bases are a match to TRBD1. This CDR3 spans 15 amino acids. CDR1 is PRHDT, CDR2 FYEKMQ, per germline (reference sequence). V lost 5 bases, J lost 5 bases, and 7 bases stayed unmatched. The CDR3 DNA follows: TGTGCCAGCAGCCCACGGGACAGGGGGGTTTATGGCTACACCTTC. This gives the protein CASSPRDRGVYGYTF.

The J gene is TRBJ2-2, the V gene TRBV7-2; D remains ambiguous. Germline V gene sequence: CDR1 SGHTA, CDR2 FQGNSA. Trimming pared 4 bases from V and 6 bases from J, leaving 6 bases between. This CDR3 is 12 amino acids long. CDR3 bases: TGTGCCAGCAGCTCTTATGCCGGGGAGCTGTTTTTT. This gives the protein CASSSYAGELFF. The full variable domain, with the rest looked up from reference TRBV7-2 and TRBJ2-2, is GAGVSQSPSNKVTEKGKDVELRCDPISGHTALYWYRQSLGQGLEFLIYFQGNSAPDKSGLPSDRFSAERTGGSVSTLTIQRTQQEDSAVYLCASSSYAGELFFGEGSRLTVL.

This clone was observed at least ten times. The chain has TRBV6-6 and TRBJ1-3, with D perhaps TRBD1 (5 bases). The V gene lost 5 bases and the J gene lost 4 bases, with 12 bases spanning the gap. The CDR3 runs to 14 residues. CDR1 MNHNY and CDR2 SVGAGI come from the germline V gene (reference sequence). CDR3 loop: CASSLQGTGNTIYF. CDR3 DNA sequence: TGTGCCAGCAGTCTCCAGGGTACCGGAAACACCATATATTTT.

CDR3 sequence reads: CASSQGGRTYEQYF. As DNA, the CDR3 is TGTGCCAGCAGCCAAGGGGGCAGGACCTACGAGCAGTACTTC. The chain employs TRBV14 and TRBJ2-7, with D perhaps TRBD1 (5 bases). Germline CDR1 is SGHDN and CDR2 is FVKESK. The CDR3 has 14 residues. Trimming removed 1 base at V and 2 bases at J, with 9 bases between.

The chain recombines TRBV7-2 with TRBJ2-7, with 8 positions matching TRBD2. Trimming took 5 bases from V and 2 from J; bases not matched to a gene: 5. Germline V CDR1 and CDR2: SGHTA, FQGNSA. This CDR3 has 14 residues. The CDR3 DNA is TGTGCCAGCAGCCGGGGGGGGTCCACCTACGAGCAGTACTTC. Translating it yields CASSRGGSTYEQYF.

The table lists this clone with a count of one. This chain joins TRBV5-5 and TRBJ2-5; perhaps TRBD2 as D (6 bases). CDR3 length: 14 residues. Germline CDR1 SGHKS, CDR2 YYEKEE (reference sequence). V was cut by 6 bases and J by 7 bases, with 19 bases left in between. The CDR3 DNA follows: TGTGCCAGCATCGAGGAGGGCAGGGCAGGGACCCAGTACTTC. Residues: CASIEEGRAGTQYF.

This chain uses TRBV5-1 with TRBJ2-5; tentatively, D is TRBD2 (5 bases). Germline V lookup: CDR1 SGHRS, CDR2 YFSETQ. The CDR3 consists of 13 residues. V was trimmed by 7 bases and J by 2 bases, leaving 12 bases between them. DNA for the CDR3: TGCGCCAGCCGACTGGGGAGTCAAGAGACCCAGTACTTC. This codes for CASRLGSQETQYF.

The V call is TRBV6-5, the J call TRBJ2-7; the match to TRBD1 covers 9 bases. V gave up 5 bases and J gave up 2 bases; unmatched junction bases: 4. This CDR3 is 14 amino acids long. Germline lookup yields CDR1 MNHEY and CDR2 SVGAGI. CDR3 sequence (DNA): TGTGCCAGCAGTCCCGACAGGGGGACCTACGAGCAGTACTTC. Its translation: CASSPDRGTYEQYF.

The chain recombines TRBV3-1 (or the pseudogene TRBV3-2) with TRBJ2-3; 8 nucleotides match TRBD2. Germline V lookup: CDR1 LGHDT, CDR2 YNNKEL (reference sequence). CDR3 length: 18 amino acids. J was trimmed by 0 bases and V by 2 bases; bases with no gene match: 10. The CDR3 nucleotides are TGTGCCAGCAGCCAATCCCCCGGGACTAGTGGAAGCACAGATACGCAGTATTTT. This gives the protein CASSQSPGTSGSTDTQYF.